This T cell receptor beta chain was found in a study of cytomegalovirus exposure and HLA in healthy donors. Findings and limits, study-wide: Presence/absence analyses took donor sequencing depth as roughly uniform. TCR beta V segments were, for the most part, productive about 90% or about 30% of the time in an earlier analysis.

The length of the CDR3 is 15 residues. Unmatched junction bases numbered 8, after V lost 4 bases and J lost 6 bases. Germline loops: CDR1 SGHRS, CDR2 YFSETQ. The PCR was carried out with 60 Vbeta primers and 13 Jbeta primers. Generated by immunoSEQ multiplex PCR, the TCRdb table keeps only in-frame clones and is missing some. Of roughly 100,000 clones in the sample, roughly 85% are singletons; the top ten hold around 6.1%. On this clone: Its antigen is undetermined.

Nominally healthy donors were sampled, though unrecorded immune exposures were likely. Source material: PBMCs. This clonotype originated in a man aged 60-69 years in good health and CMV-seropositive. The gene calls are TRBV5-1 and TRBJ1-4; 8 bases align to TRBD1. In DNA, the CDR3 is TGCGCCAGCAGCCCCGGAGACAGGGGAGATGAAAAACTGTTTTTT. Protein product: CASSPGDRGDEKLFF. The whole variable domain, remainder taken from reference TRBV5-1 and TRBJ1-4, is KAGVTQTPRYLIKTRGQQVTLSCSPISGHRSVSWYQQTPGQGLQFLFEYFSETQRNKGNFPGRFSGRQFSNSRSEMNVSTLELGDSALYLCASSPGDRGDEKLFFGSGTQLSVL.